Included here is one T cell receptor (beta chain) sequence, with context. The antigen is not known. The CDR3 sequence is 14 residues long. The germline gives CDR1 SEHNR, CDR2 FQNEAQ (reference sequence). V dropped 5 bases and J dropped 6 bases, with 16 bases sitting between them. The data are from a study of blood T cells in healthy people across ages. Study findings and constraints: There were more naive CD4+ cells and higher diversity in long-lived donors than in aged donors.

Primed by a sample-barcoded 5' primer and a J-beta primer mix, a second PCR proceeded for 7 to 11 cycles. MiXCR, run by TCRdb on the 5' RACE reads, gives a single entry per CDR3 protein. The table records about 970,000 distinct CDR3 sequences, around 54% of them present only once. The total RNA that was extracted per sample amounted to at least 5 micrograms. This TCR was recovered from a woman aged 55-75 years in good health. V is TRBV7-9 and J is TRBJ1-2; TRBD1 might be the D (5 bases). Sequenced input: blood. The CDR3 DNA reads as TGTGCCAGCAGCGAAAACCCGGGGGACCATGGCTACACCTTC. Its translation is CASSENPGDHGYTF.